This TCR beta chain was found in a study of CD8 T cells in Susac syndrome. Negative isolation yielded CD4+ and CD8+ T cells, and FACS enriched TEMRA cells. Reverse transcription of roughly 0.5 to 1 ug RNA used random hexamers. Amplification of the TCR beta CDR3 was carried out by immunoSEQ multiplex PCR, which spanned a total of 54 Vbeta and 13 Jbeta segments. One entry per CDR3 protein, called by TCRdb with MiXCR from the immunoSEQ multiplex PCR reads. The repertoire includes some 250,000 distinct CDR3 sequences, about 96% of them detected once, and about 0.095% sits in the top ten. CDR3 length: 13 amino acids. The germline V and J ends were trimmed by 2 bases and 5 bases, with 12 bases remaining between them. Germline CDR1 reads DFQATT; CDR2 reads SNEGSKA (reference sequence).

The chain links TRBV20-1 to TRBJ1-1, with D unresolved. What was sequenced was CD4+ T cells from PBMCs. This clonotype originated in a human donor with Susac syndrome. CDR3 nucleotides: TGCAGTGCTAGACTCCGTCCAGCGACTGAAGCTTTCTTT. Encoded protein: CSARLRPATEAFF.